One sample yielded the 4 T cell receptor beta chains listed below, sequenced in a study of shared clonotypes between healthy human individuals. The method was immunoSEQ multiplex PCR; TCRdb's version includes in-frame clones alone and lacks a portion of them. Of a few million clones detected, 90% to 95% appear once; the ten largest clones hold over 0.12%. Sequencing used naive CD4+ T cells sorted from blood. Subset indicated: CD45RA+ positively selected. Source of these receptors: a man aged 18 to 35 in good health.

The chain links TRBV5-5 to TRBJ2-5, with TRBD2 matching 9 bases. The CDR3 totals 15 residues. J was trimmed by 3 bases and V by 4 bases; bases with no gene match: 7. Germline assignment: CDR1 SGHKS and CDR2 YYEKEE (reference sequence). This chain's CDR3 is CASSLPTSGKETQYF. CDR3 sequence (DNA): TGTGCCAGCAGCCTTCCGACTAGCGGAAAAGAGACCCAGTACTTC.

In the case of this clone: The junction shows a germline mismatch at one end, possibly a read error. This chain connects TRBV7-7 to TRBJ2-5, with 8 bases aligning to TRBD2. This CDR3 is 16 amino acids long. From germline, CDR1 is SSHAT and CDR2 FNYEAQ (reference sequence). The CDR3 DNA reads TGTGCTAGCAGCTTCGGACTAGCCGGGTACCAAGAGACCCAGTACTTC. Amino acid sequence: CASSFGLAGYQETQYF.

The table lists this clone with a count of one. This rearrangement joins TRBV28 to TRBJ2-5, with D maybe TRBD2 (6 bases). The germline V gene encodes CDR1 MDHEN and CDR2 SYDVKM. This CDR3 is 16 amino acids long. Trimming pared 5 bases from V and 5 bases from J, leaving 21 bases between. The CDR3 DNA sequence: TGTGCCAGCAGTCCACCCCCACTAGCTCCGTGGGAGACCCAGTACTTC. Protein product: CASSPPPLAPWETQYF. The full variable domain, with the rest looked up from reference TRBV28 and TRBJ2-5, is DVKVTQSSRYLVKRTGEKVFLECVQDMDHENMFWYRQDPGLGLRLIYFSYDVKMKEKGDIPEGYSVSREKKERFSLILESASTNQTSMYLCASSPPPLAPWETQYFGPGTRLLVL.

The rearrangement links TRBV10-2 to TRBJ1-6; 7 nucleotides align to TRBD1. This CDR3 has 17 amino acids. Germline CDR1 reads WSHSY; CDR2 reads SAAADI. V was pared by 8 bases and J by 0 bases, with 10 bases of the junction left unmatched. CDR3: CASFAEGASSYNSPLHF. The CDR3 DNA follows: TGCGCCAGCTTCGCAGAGGGGGCAAGCTCCTATAATTCACCCCTCCACTTT.